This paragraph reports one T cell receptor beta chain. It was second doses at about 4 or about 12 weeks that were pooled. This specimen belongs to a study of T cell responses to AZD1222 COVID-19 vaccine. Germline lookup yields CDR1 SEHNR and CDR2 FQNEAQ (reference sequence). This CDR3 region has 15 residues. Trimming pared 0 bases from V and 4 bases from J, leaving 10 bases between. Sequencing was performed with immunoSEQ multiplex PCR; in TCRdb, only in-frame clones are kept and a portion is missing. The sample has around 110,000 clones; roughly nine tenths are singletons. This material consisted of peripheral blood, taken 28 days after the second AZD1222 dose. This sequence originates from an adult who received the AZD1222 COVID-19 vaccine. The rearrangement links TRBV7-9 to TRBJ1-3; no clear D. As DNA, the CDR3 is TGTGCCAGCAGCTTAGCTGAGGGCGCAGGAAACACCATATATTTT. It specifies CASSLAEGAGNTIYF.